Below are 6 T cell receptor beta chains sequenced from a single sample in a study of control samples from healthy donors and cancer patients. TCRdb's copy holds only in-frame clones and misses some; the assay was immunoSEQ multiplex PCR. The sample comprises approximately 97,000 clones, around four fifths of which are singletons, and around a fifth rests with the top ten. The sample comprised blood. These receptor sequences come from a man under 40 in good health.

V usage is TRBV9 and J usage is TRBJ2-6; tentative D call: TRBD1 (6 bases). Germline V lookup: CDR1 SGDLS, CDR2 YYNGEE. This CDR3 has 15 amino acids. Trimming pared 3 bases from V and 4 bases from J, leaving 11 bases between. The CDR3 DNA sequence: TGTGCCAGCAGCGAGGGGGTGTTGGGGGCCAACGTCCTGACTTTC. Protein product: CASSEGVLGANVLTF.

A few counts support this clone. The V call is TRBV6-1, the J call TRBJ1-6; no reliable D call. Germline V CDR1 and CDR2: MNHNS, SASEGT. The ends were cut back, 3 bases at V and 5 bases at J, with 11 bases in the middle. This CDR3 contains 15 residues. As DNA, the CDR3 is TGTGCCAGCAGTGATCAAGGGTACCATAATTCACCCCTCCACTTT. It codes for CASSDQGYHNSPLHF.

The genes are TRBV6-6 and TRBJ1-1; TRBD1 is a possible D gene (6 bases). Deletions cut 7 bases from V and 3 bases from J, with 12 bases between. Germline CDR1 is MNHNY and CDR2 is SVGAGI (reference sequence). The CDR3 contains 13 residues. The CDR3 sequence is CASTRRGDTEAFF. The CDR3 DNA sequence: TGTGCCAGCACCCGAAGGGGGGACACTGAAGCTTTCTTT.

V gene TRBV29-1 combines with J gene TRBJ1-2, with D possibly matching TRBD1 (6 bases). V gave up 6 bases and J gave up 2 bases, with 13 bases separating them. Germline V gene sequence: CDR1 SQVTM, CDR2 ANQGSEA. This CDR3 is built from 13 residues. This chain's CDR3 is CSVSGGPNYGYTF. For the CDR3, the DNA is TGCAGCGTCTCGGGGGGGCCCAACTATGGCTACACCTTC. The full variable domain, with the rest looked up from reference TRBV29-1 and TRBJ1-2, is SAVISQKPSRDICQRGTSLTIQCQVDSQVTMMFWYRQQPGQSLTLIATANQGSEATYESGFVIDKFPISRPNLTFSTLTVSNMSPEDSSIYLCSVSGGPNYGYTFGSGTRLTVV.

This chain uses TRBV28 with TRBJ1-1, with 7 bases matching TRBD1. Germline values: CDR1 MDHEN, CDR2 SYDVKM. The CDR3 has 15 residues. Unmatched junction bases numbered 9, after V lost 7 bases and J lost 1 base. In DNA form, the CDR3 reads TGTGCCAGCACGTCACCCCCAGGGGGGAACACTGAAGCTTTCTTT. The encoded protein is CASTSPPGGNTEAFF.

The chain joins TRBV7-2 to TRBJ1-2; D remains unclear. Trimming took 5 bases from V and 14 from J, leaving 18 bases between them. The length of the CDR3 is 12 residues. Germline CDR1 and CDR2: SGHTA and FQGNSA. The CDR3 DNA sequence: TGTGCCAGCAGCAACTATGCTATGGCTAGGACCTTC. Encoded protein: CASSNYAMARTF.